This T cell receptor beta chain was captured in a study of T-cell memory formation after mild COVID-19. This clonotype was counted only a few times. Its antigen is currently unknown. The CDR3 is 18 residues long. V dropped 0 bases and J dropped 7; count of bases not matched to a gene: 13. Germline loops: CDR1 SGHVS, CDR2 FQNEAQ. General observations from the study: Researchers found some responding clones in pre-infection memory, a sign that cross-reactive memory joined.

TCRdb re-called the 5' RACE reads with MiXCR, one entry per CDR3 protein. The repertoire holds about 470,000 distinct CDR3 sequences, with roughly 25% as singletons. The chain joins TRBV7-8 to TRBJ2-1; 9 bases align to TRBD2. Sequences were obtained from PBMCs or a T cell subset sorted from them (not recorded which). The sequence was obtained from an adult woman who had mild COVID-19 (a few samples of this study predate the infection). Cell type and time point are not known. The CDR3 region is CASSLALPAGGVLNEQFF. CDR3 coding DNA: TGTGCCAGCAGCTTAGCCCTCCCCGCGGGAGGGGTATTGAATGAGCAGTTCTTC. The full variable domain, completed using reference TRBV7-8 and TRBJ2-1, is GAGVSQSPRYKVAKRGQDVALRCDPISGHVSLFWYQQALGQGPEFLTYFQNEAQLDKSGLPSDRFFAERPEGSVSTLKIQRTQQEDSAVYLCASSLALPAGGVLNEQFFGPGTRLTVL.